This passage covers 3 T cell receptor beta chains from one sample sequenced in a study of post-analysis software for immune sequencing data. Findings and caveats of the study: Relative to controls, patients had several TRBV segments at higher frequency, with TRBV5-6, TRBV5-1 and TRBV20-1 among these.

No antigen has been assigned to these receptors. The TCR beta cDNA libraries contained unique molecular identifiers. TCRdb redid the calling of the PCR reads with MiXCR, one entry per CDR3 protein. Among some 260,000 distinct CDR3 sequences listed, 35% to 40% were seen once. The specimen sequenced was blood. These receptors were obtained from a girl aged 10 to 17 with multiple sclerosis.

This clonotype was seen ten or more times. The chain recombines TRBV6-1 with TRBJ2-1, with TRBD2 matching over 10 bases. The V segment lost 6 bases and the J segment 8 bases; nucleotides outside the gene matches: 7. CDR1 and CDR2 (germline): MNHNS, SASEGT. This CDR3 comprises 14 residues. The CDR3 sequence is CASSSLAGGDEQFF. CDR3 nucleotide sequence: TGTGCCAGCAGCTCATTAGCGGGAGGTGATGAGCAGTTCTTC.

This clonotype was detected ten times or more. This chain uses TRBV11-1 with TRBJ1-2; possible D gene TRBD1, 6 bases. CDR1 and CDR2 (germline): SGHAT, FQDESV (reference sequence). Trimming cost V 1 base and J 3 bases, with 15 bases left between them. The CDR3 consists of 16 residues. The CDR3 DNA is TGTGCCAGCAGCTTAGACCTGCTGGGGGCGGACTATGGCTACACCTTC. It encodes CASSLDLLGADYGYTF.

The chain joins TRBV12-3 or TRBV12-4 to TRBJ2-4; D possibly corresponds to TRBD2 (5 bases). Trimming took 0 bases from V and 13 from J, leaving 13 bases between them. The CDR3 length is 13 residues. Here the CDR3 reads CASSLASGNEQYF. The CDR3 DNA sequence: TGTGCCAGCAGTTTAGCGTCGGGGAATGAGCAGTACTTC.